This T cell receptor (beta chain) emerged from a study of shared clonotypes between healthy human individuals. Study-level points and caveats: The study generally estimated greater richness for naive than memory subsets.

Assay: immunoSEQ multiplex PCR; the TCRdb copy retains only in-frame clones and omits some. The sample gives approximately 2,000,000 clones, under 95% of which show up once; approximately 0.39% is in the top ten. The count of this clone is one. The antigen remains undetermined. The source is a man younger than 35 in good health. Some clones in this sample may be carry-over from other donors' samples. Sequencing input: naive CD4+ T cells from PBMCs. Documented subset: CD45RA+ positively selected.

This CDR3 is CASSLLAGGLETQYF. The DNA for the CDR3 is TGTGCCAGCTCACTCCTAGCGGGAGGTTTGGAGACCCAGTACTTC. The chain employs TRBV18 and TRBJ2-5; 11 bases align to TRBD2. Losses at the gene ends were 4 bases for V and 5 bases for J; bases not matched to a gene: 6. The CDR3 has 15 amino acids. CDR1 and CDR2 (germline): KGHSH, LQKENI.